The rows below give T cell receptor beta chains drawn from one sample of a study of control samples from healthy donors and cancer patients. Generated by immunoSEQ multiplex PCR, the TCRdb table keeps only in-frame clones and is missing some. Among over 80,000 clones, 82% were seen once, and the ten largest hold approximately 2%. Sequenced material: blood. These receptor sequences come from a man aged 55 to 69 in good health. Each CDR3 is given with its conserved first and last residue. The D gene is left open where the match is weak. Clone size is given for some rows only: seen once, a few or many times, or a class if the clone is expanded.

v_call	j_call	clone_size	d_call	cdr3_aa	cdr3_nt
TRBV5-1	TRBJ2-7	-	-	CASSETGMPYEQYF	TGCGCCAGCAGTGAAACAGGGATGCCCTACGAGCAGTACTTC
TRBV27	TRBJ2-3	once	TRBD2	CASSLSELAGTDTQYF	TGTGCCAGCAGTTTATCGGAGCTAGCGGGGACAGATACGCAGTATTTT
TRBV27	TRBJ1-1	once	-	CASSLYRGSITEAFF	TGTGCCAGCAGTTTATACCGGGGATCAATTACTGAAGCTTTCTTT
TRBV7-3	TRBJ1-1	once	-	CASSLMGYTEAFF	TGTGCCAGCAGCTTAATGGGGTACACTGAAGCTTTCTTT
TRBV5-1	TRBJ2-2	-	TRBD1	CASSLATQGIGELFF	TGCGCCAGCAGCTTGGCGACACAGGGGATCGGGGAGTTGTTTTTT
TRBV5-1	TRBJ2-7	-	TRBD1	CASSTGQGAYEQYF	TGCGCCAGCAGCACAGGACAGGGAGCCTACGAGCAGTACTTC
TRBV7-3	TRBJ2-2	-	TRBD1	CASSESRTGGYGELFF	TGTGCCAGCAGCGAGTCTAGGACAGGGGGTTACGGGGAGCTGTTTTTT
TRBV5-4	TRBJ2-7	-	TRBD2	CASSPPRRGTTSGVTYEQYF	TGTGCCAGCAGCCCCCCAAGGAGGGGAACCACTAGCGGGGTCACCTACGAGCAGTACTTC
TRBV6-5	TRBJ1-1	-	TRBD1	CASSYTPGGQGDAFF	TGTGCCAGCAGTTACACCCCGGGGGGACAGGGGGATGCTTTCTTT
TRBV27	TRBJ2-7	-	TRBD2	CASSPAGLAGVINYEQYF	TGTGCCAGCAGTCCCGCGGGGCTAGCGGGAGTTATAAACTACGAGCAGTACTTC
TRBV7-2	TRBJ1-4	-	-	CASSLGGLGEKLFF	TGTGCCAGCAGCTTAGGGGGACTTGGCGAAAAACTGTTTTTT
TRBV2	TRBJ2-1	-	TRBD2	CASSELGGLAGGNEQFF	TGTGCCAGCAGTGAATTGGGGGGACTAGCGGGAGGGAATGAGCAGTTCTTC
TRBV7-8	TRBJ1-5	-	-	CASSLVGREGHQPQHF	TGTGCCAGCAGCTTAGTGGGCCGGGAGGGTCATCAGCCCCAGCATTTT
TRBV3-1/TRBV3-2	TRBJ1-1	once	-	CASSQVGAQTEAFF	TGTGCCAGCAGCCAAGTAGGGGCGCAGACTGAAGCTTTCTTT
TRBV27	TRBJ1-2	-	TRBD1	CASRASGQGRGYTF	TGTGCCAGCAGGGCGTCGGGACAGGGACGTGGCTACACCTTC